These 28 T cell receptor beta chains share one sample of origin, sequenced in a study of CXCR3-negative and CXCR3-positive naive CD8 T cells. Researchers prepared the TRB cDNA libraries using 5' RACE with UMI labels. TCRdb reprocessed the 5' RACE reads and stores each CDR3 protein as one record, lacking DNA. The sample holds roughly 89,000 distinct CDR3 sequences. The sequenced material came from naive CXCR3- CD8+ T cells from blood. The subset denotes: CD45RO-CCR7+CD27+CD95- naive CD8+ T cells lacking CXCR3 (TNR3-). These TCRs come from a human donor in good health. Some clones in this sample may be carry-over from other donors' samples.

The chain carries TRBV10-3 and TRBJ2-3; TCRdb names TRBD2, which stays unverified in the absence of DNA. CDR1 is ENHRY, CDR2 SYGVKD, per germline. This CDR3 contains 15 residues. The CDR3 loop is CATRGGGSYTDTQYF.

The chain links TRBV7-9 to TRBJ2-7; without DNA, the TCRdb call of TRBD1 cannot be checked. Germline CDR1 is SEHNR and CDR2 is FQNEAQ (reference sequence). The CDR3 consists of 15 residues. CDR3 sequence reads: CASSFPPGQAYEQYF.

The CDR3 sequence: CSVEDRDGGTEAFF. The V and J genes are TRBV29-1 and TRBJ1-1; with no DNA, the TCRdb D assignment of TRBD1 cannot be verified. Germline-derived CDR1 and CDR2 are SQVTM and ANQGSEA. CDR3 length: 14 amino acids.

The CDR3 protein is CASSSLGTDDEAFF. V usage is TRBV18 and J usage is TRBJ1-1; the D call from TCRdb, TRBD1, cannot be confirmed without DNA. CDR1 and CDR2 (germline): KGHSH, LQKENI. CDR3 length: 14 amino acids.

The chain couples TRBV11-2 to TRBJ2-7. Germline values: CDR1 SGHAT, CDR2 FQNNGV. The CDR3 consists of 13 residues. CDR3 amino acids: CASSLGPSMEQYF.

The chain couples TRBV10-2 to TRBJ2-1; TCRdb proposes TRBD2, but this gene call is untestable without DNA. Germline V gene data show CDR1 as WSHSY and CDR2 as SAAADI. This CDR3 is built from 15 residues. The CDR3 spells CASSELPYPIQEQFF.

The genes are TRBV5-1 and TRBJ2-3; TCRdb's D call of TRBD2 is untestable without DNA. This CDR3 comprises 16 residues. In germline, CDR1 is SGHRS, CDR2 YFSETQ. CDR3 protein: CASSLGTSGSTDTQYF. Filled out from reference TRBV5-1 and TRBJ2-3, the complete variable domain reads KAGVTQTPRYLIKTRGQQVTLSCSPISGHRSVSWYQQTPGQGLQFLFEYFSETQRNKGNFPGRFSGRQFSNSRSEMNVSTLELGDSALYLCASSLGTSGSTDTQYFGPGTRLTVL.

This chain uses TRBV19 with TRBJ2-1. Germline CDR1 LNHDA, CDR2 SQIVND (reference sequence). The CDR3 totals 13 residues. The CDR3 sequence is CASKVTENDEQFF.

The rearrangement uses TRBV13 and TRBJ2-7; no DNA is available, so the TRBD1 call from TCRdb remains unchecked. The CDR3 has 13 residues. The V gene's germline CDR1 is PRHDT and CDR2 FYEKMQ (reference sequence). Here the CDR3 reads CASSLGQGDPTYF. Full variable domain (missing parts from reference TRBV13 and TRBJ2-7): AAGVIQSPRHLIKEKRETATLKCYPIPRHDTVYWYQQGPGQDPQFLISFYEKMQSDKGSIPDRFSAQQFSDYHSELNMSSLELGDSALYFCASSLGQGDPTYFGPGTRLTVT.

This sequence joins TRBV6-2 or TRBV6-3 and TRBJ1-1. The CDR3 totals 13 residues. In germline, CDR1 is MNHEY, CDR2 SVGEGT. The CDR3 reads CASSYNEDTEAFF.

The chain combines TRBV28 with TRBJ2-4; TCRdb outputs TRBD1, but without DNA this stays unchecked. The CDR3 contains 18 residues. Germline V lookup: CDR1 MDHEN, CDR2 SYDVKM. Here the CDR3 reads CASSLWAIRDTPKNIQYF.

This chain uses TRBV29-1 with TRBJ2-2. CDR1 SQVTM and CDR2 ANQGSEA come from the germline V gene. The CDR3 is 14 amino acids. The CDR3 loop reads CSVEVSERTGELFF.

The rearrangement links TRBV7-7 to TRBJ2-3; the D call from TCRdb, TRBD2, cannot be confirmed without DNA. The CDR3 consists of 15 residues. CDR1 and CDR2 (germline): SSHAT, FNYEAQ (reference sequence). The CDR3 protein is CASSPGLANTDTQYF.

The CDR3 reads CSVRRNTEAFF. The chain links TRBV29-1 to TRBJ1-1. CDR3 length: 11 residues. Germline lookup yields CDR1 SQVTM and CDR2 ANQGSEA.

The chain uses TRBV27 and TRBJ1-5. This CDR3 contains 13 residues. The germline gives CDR1 MNHEY, CDR2 SMNVEV (reference sequence). The CDR3 is CASSVTGNQPQHF.

The V call is TRBV28, the J call TRBJ2-5; with no DNA, the TCRdb D assignment of TRBD1 cannot be verified. Germline assignment: CDR1 MDHEN and CDR2 SYDVKM. This CDR3 has 16 residues. CDR3 region: CASILTLGTGQETQYF.

V and J are TRBV7-2 and TRBJ2-1; TCRdb indicates TRBD1, and absent DNA this call remains unverified. The CDR3 runs 14 residues. The germline V gene has CDR1 SGHTA and CDR2 FQGNSA. CDR3 loop: CASSLGGGSYEQFF.

This chain joins TRBV29-1 and TRBJ1-3; TCRdb's D call, TRBD1, is unchecked because there is no DNA. Germline lookup yields CDR1 SQVTM and CDR2 ANQGSEA. This CDR3 is built from 16 residues. CDR3 protein: CSVEPPLSESGNTIYF.

The gene calls are TRBV7-2 and TRBJ2-2; the D call of TRBD1 rests on TCRdb alone, since no DNA is present to check it. Germline-derived CDR1 and CDR2 are SGHTA and FQGNSA. The CDR3 totals 16 residues. The CDR3 here is CASSLEPGGWARELFF.

This chain uses TRBV29-1 with TRBJ2-1. This CDR3 spans 12 amino acids. CDR1 is SQVTM and CDR2 is ANQGSEA in the germline V gene. CDR3 protein: CSVEGQNHEQFF.

The chain has TRBV14 and TRBJ2-7; TCRdb proposes TRBD1, but this gene call is untestable without DNA. Germline CDR1 SGHDN, CDR2 FVKESK. The CDR3 has 15 amino acids. CDR3 amino acids: CASSQDRGARGEQYF.

The rearrangement uses TRBV7-6 and TRBJ2-1; TCRdb returns TRBD1, unconfirmable since there is no DNA. CDR1 is SGHVS, CDR2 FNYEAQ, per germline. The CDR3 contains 18 residues. This CDR3 is CASSSDPERTSSYNEQFF.

V and J are TRBV25-1 and TRBJ1-2. Germline V gene sequence: CDR1 MGHDK, CDR2 SYGVNS. The CDR3 sequence is 14 residues long. The CDR3 loop is CASSESTGVENYTF.

V is TRBV29-1 and J is TRBJ1-2; TCRdb outputs TRBD1, but without DNA this stays unchecked. The CDR3 has 13 amino acids. Germline V gives CDR1 SQVTM, CDR2 ANQGSEA. This chain's CDR3 is CSVVDSLNYGYTF.

The chain recombines TRBV5-1 with TRBJ1-1; TCRdb indicates TRBD1, and absent DNA this call remains unverified. The CDR3 contains 15 residues. Germline lookup yields CDR1 SGHRS and CDR2 YFSETQ. The CDR3 loop is CASSLFLQGDTEAFF.

This chain uses TRBV6-2 or TRBV6-3 with TRBJ2-5; the D call of TRBD2 rests on TCRdb alone, since no DNA is present to check it. CDR1 and CDR2 from the germline V gene are MNHEY and SVGEGT. The length of the CDR3 is 15 residues. CDR3: CASSSGLADQETQYF.

The chain combines TRBV25-1 with TRBJ1-1; the TCRdb call, TRBD1, lacks DNA for checking. CDR1 and CDR2 (germline): MGHDK, SYGVNS. The CDR3 runs 15 residues. CDR3 protein: CASSEYGQGTTEAFF.

V gene TRBV4-2 combines with J gene TRBJ1-1; TCRdb names TRBD1, which stays unverified in the absence of DNA. The CDR3 covers 14 residues. In germline, CDR1 is LGHNA, CDR2 YNFKEQ. The CDR3 loop reads CASSQVGQTSEAFF.